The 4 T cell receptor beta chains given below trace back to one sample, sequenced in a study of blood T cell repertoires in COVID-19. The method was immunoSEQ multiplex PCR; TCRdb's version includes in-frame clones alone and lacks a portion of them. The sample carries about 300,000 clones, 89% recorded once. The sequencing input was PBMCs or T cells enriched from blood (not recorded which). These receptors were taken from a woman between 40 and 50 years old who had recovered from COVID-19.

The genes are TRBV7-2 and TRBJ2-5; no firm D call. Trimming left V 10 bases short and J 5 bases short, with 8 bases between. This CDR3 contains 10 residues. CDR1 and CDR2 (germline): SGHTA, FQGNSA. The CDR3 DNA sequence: TGTGCCACCTCTTTTGAGACCCAGTACTTC. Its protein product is CATSFETQYF.

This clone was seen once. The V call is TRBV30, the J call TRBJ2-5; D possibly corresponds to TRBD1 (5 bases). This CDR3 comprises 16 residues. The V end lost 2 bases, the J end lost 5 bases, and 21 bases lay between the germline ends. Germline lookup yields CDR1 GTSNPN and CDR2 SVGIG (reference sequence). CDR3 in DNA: TGTGCCTGGAGTATGAGGAGACAGATGGATCTGGAGACCCAGTACTTC. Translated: CAWSMRRQMDLETQYF.

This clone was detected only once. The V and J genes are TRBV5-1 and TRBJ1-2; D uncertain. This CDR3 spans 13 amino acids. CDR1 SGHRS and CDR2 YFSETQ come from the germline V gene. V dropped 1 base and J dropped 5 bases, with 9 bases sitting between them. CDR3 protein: CASSLNGGYGYTF. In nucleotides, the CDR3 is TGCGCCAGCAGCTTGAATGGAGGGTATGGCTACACCTTC.

The CDR3 is CASRATTGKSYEQYF. The CDR3 bases are TGTGCCAGCAGGGCGACAACAGGGAAAAGTTACGAGCAGTACTTC. The chain couples TRBV6-5 to TRBJ2-7; weak D call: TRBD1 (6 bases). The CDR3 spans 15 residues. The germline V gene encodes CDR1 MNHEY and CDR2 SVGAGI. Trimming took off 6 bases at V and 4 bases at J, with 19 bases between the two ends.